This T cell receptor beta chain was observed in a study of T cell responses to AZD1222 COVID-19 vaccine. General study results and limits: AZD1222 recipients seropositive at baseline numbered only six or seven. Donor demographics were predominantly white British with a female majority; clonal diversity may be underestimated. Every sample of the repertoires postdated the peak T cell response. The reported proportion of spike-specific TCRs targeting unmutated variant regions was nearly half.

Of note for this clone: No antigen is known for it.

The repertoire was sequenced with immunoSEQ multiplex PCR; TCRdb's copy has only in-frame clones and lacks some. The profile covers tens of thousands of clones, with roughly 89% appearing a single time and roughly 2.8% taken by the ten largest. This sequence originates from an adult in good health. The source material was peripheral blood, sampled on day 0 of MenACWY control vaccination.

The CDR3 bases are TGTGCCAGCAGCCTCAGAGAAACGAGGGGCTACACCTTC. Amino acids: CASSLRETRGYTF. The chain is built from TRBV3-1 (or the pseudogene TRBV3-2) and TRBJ1-2; no clear D. This CDR3 is built from 13 residues. Germline V gene sequence: CDR1 LGHDT, CDR2 YNNKEL (reference sequence). V lost 4 bases to trimming and J lost 8 bases, with 14 bases between them.